This T cell receptor (beta chain) came from a study of read filtering for tumor transcriptome and immune sequencing. Regarding the study as a whole: Without single-read clonotypes, shared clonotype proportions correlated more between IR-seq and RNA-seq. The CD138-negative fraction was mixed bone marrow immune cells, not pure T cells.

At least ten counts were recorded for this clonotype. Antigen unknown. One junction end disagrees with the germline gene, perhaps due to a read error. Sampling of bone marrow took place during active disease in every patient. The germline CDR1 and CDR2 sequences are DFQATT and SNEGSKA (reference sequence). CDR3 length equals 16 residues. Molecular barcoded adaptors covering alpha/delta and beta/gamma chains were used on roughly 400 ng RNA. MiXCR was run by TCRdb on the reads, yielding one entry per CDR3 protein. The sample has 45,000 to 55,000 distinct CDR3 sequences; 10% to 15% are singletons. The sequence derives from a donor aged 40 or over with multiple myeloma. The material sequenced was a population of CD138-negative cells sorted from bone marrow. This sequence joins TRBV20-1 and TRBJ2-1, with D tentatively TRBD2 (6 bases). The CDR3 DNA follows: TGCAGTGCAAGAGCCGGGACTCAAGTGATAATAAGTGAGCAGTTCTTC. It is translated as CSARAGTQVIISEQFF.